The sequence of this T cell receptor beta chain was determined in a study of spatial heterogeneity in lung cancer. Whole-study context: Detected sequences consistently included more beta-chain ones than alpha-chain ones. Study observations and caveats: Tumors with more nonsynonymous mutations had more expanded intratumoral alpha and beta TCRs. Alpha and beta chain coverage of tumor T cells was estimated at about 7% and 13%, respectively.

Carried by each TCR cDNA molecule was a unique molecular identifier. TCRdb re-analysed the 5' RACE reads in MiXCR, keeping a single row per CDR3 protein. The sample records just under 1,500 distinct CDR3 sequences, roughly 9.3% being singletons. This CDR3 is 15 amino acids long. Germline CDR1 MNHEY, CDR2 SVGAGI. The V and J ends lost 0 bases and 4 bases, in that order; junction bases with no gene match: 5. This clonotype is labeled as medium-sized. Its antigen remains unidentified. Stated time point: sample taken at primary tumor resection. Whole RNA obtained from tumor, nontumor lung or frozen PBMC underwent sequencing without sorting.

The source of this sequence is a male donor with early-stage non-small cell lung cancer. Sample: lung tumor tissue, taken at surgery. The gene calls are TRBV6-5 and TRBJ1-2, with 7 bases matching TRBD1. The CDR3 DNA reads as TGTGCCAGCAGTTACTCGAGACAGGGCCGCTATGGCTACACCTTC. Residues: CASSYSRQGRYGYTF.